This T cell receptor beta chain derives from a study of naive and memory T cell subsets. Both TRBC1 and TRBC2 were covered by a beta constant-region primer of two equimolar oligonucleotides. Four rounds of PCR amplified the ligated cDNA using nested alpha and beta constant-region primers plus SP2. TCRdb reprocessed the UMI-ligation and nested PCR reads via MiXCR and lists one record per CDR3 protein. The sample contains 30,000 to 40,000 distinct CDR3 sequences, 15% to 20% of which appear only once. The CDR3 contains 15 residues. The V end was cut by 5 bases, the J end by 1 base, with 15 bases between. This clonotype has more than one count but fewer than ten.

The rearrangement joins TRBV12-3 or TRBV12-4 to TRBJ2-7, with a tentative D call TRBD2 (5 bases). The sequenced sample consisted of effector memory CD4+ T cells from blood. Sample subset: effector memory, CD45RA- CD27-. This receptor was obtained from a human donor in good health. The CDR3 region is CASSGGRATSYEQYF. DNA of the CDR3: TGTGCCAGCAGTGGAGGACGCGCAACATCCTACGAGCAGTACTTC.